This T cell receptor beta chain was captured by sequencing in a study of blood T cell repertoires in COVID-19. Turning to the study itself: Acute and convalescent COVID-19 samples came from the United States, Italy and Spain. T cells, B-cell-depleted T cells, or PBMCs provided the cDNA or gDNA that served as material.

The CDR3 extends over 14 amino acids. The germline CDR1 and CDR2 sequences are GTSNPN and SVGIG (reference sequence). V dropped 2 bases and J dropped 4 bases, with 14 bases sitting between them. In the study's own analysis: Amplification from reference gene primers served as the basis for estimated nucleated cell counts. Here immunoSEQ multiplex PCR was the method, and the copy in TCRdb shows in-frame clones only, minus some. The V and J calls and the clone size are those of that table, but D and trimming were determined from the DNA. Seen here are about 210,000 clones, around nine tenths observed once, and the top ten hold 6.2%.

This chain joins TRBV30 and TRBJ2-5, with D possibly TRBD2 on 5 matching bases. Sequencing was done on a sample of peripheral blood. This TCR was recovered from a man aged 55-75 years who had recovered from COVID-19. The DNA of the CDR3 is TGTGCCTGGAGTCCCCGGCCGAGCGGAGAGACCCAGTACTTC. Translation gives CAWSPRPSGETQYF. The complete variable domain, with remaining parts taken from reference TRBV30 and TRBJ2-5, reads SQTIHQWPATLVQPVGSPLSLECTVEGTSNPNLYWYRQAAGRGLQLLFYSVGIGQISSEVPQNLSASRPQDRQFILSSKKLLLSDSGFYLCAWSPRPSGETQYFGPGTRLLVL.